The entry below describes one TCR beta chain. Trimming took off 3 bases at V and 5 bases at J, with 14 bases between the two ends. This CDR3 contains 15 residues. Germline lookup yields CDR1 LGHDT and CDR2 YNNKEL (reference sequence). Data came from immunoSEQ multiplex PCR; TCRdb stores just in-frame clones and leaves some out. This table has 430,000 or so clones, about 88% appearing once. Contact with a PCR-confirmed or clinician-diagnosed COVID-19 case occurred within 2 weeks of entry. The sample is drawn from a study of blood T cell repertoires in COVID-19. Study details: Samples of COVID-19 (acute and convalescent) were obtained from the United States, Italy and Spain. PBMCs, B-cell-depleted T cells, or T cells were the source of the cDNA or gDNA that made up the material.

The chain is built from TRBV3-1 (or the pseudogene TRBV3-2) and TRBJ1-5, with a weak D call TRBD1 (6 bases). The sample consisted of PBMCs or T cells enriched from blood (not recorded which). The clonotype was recovered from a woman younger than 30 who had been exposed to COVID-19. The CDR3 DNA sequence: TGTGCCAGCAGCCAGATGGGGACACACGATCAGCCCCAGCATTTT. Its protein is CASSQMGTHDQPQHF.